The sequence of this T cell receptor (beta chain) was determined in a study of vaccination effects on CD4 cells after COVID-19. The CDR3 spans 15 residues. Trimming shortened V by 3 bases and J by 6 bases, and 17 bases separated the two germline ends. Germline loops: CDR1 SGHTA, CDR2 FQGNSA. A remark on this clone: The target antigen is unknown.

Within the ViraFEST assay, antigen-specific CD4+ T cells underwent expansion with viral peptide pools prior to sequencing. Following 10 days of culture, CD4+ T cells were isolated. According to the study, vaccine recipients showed no prior SARS-CoV-2 infection and negative nucleocapsid antibodies. Two million PBMC per well received approximately 10 IU/ml IL-2 and 9.5 to 10 ug/ml peptides in culture. At days 3 and 7, half of the medium was exchanged for IL-2 medium. This table comes from immunoSEQ multiplex PCR, and its TCRdb copy is limited to in-frame clones, with some not included. This table holds around 30,000 clones, roughly two thirds found once.

Sequencing was performed on CD4+ T cells from PBMCs cultured with HCoV-229E spike peptides, taken before COVID-19 vaccination. The origin of this receptor is a human donor who received a COVID-19 vaccine. This sequence joins TRBV7-2 and TRBJ1-2; D perhaps matches TRBD1 (5 bases). The CDR3 loop reads CASSFRLGAIDGYTF. In nucleotides, the CDR3 is TGTGCCAGCAGCTTTCGCCTCGGGGCGATCGATGGCTACACCTTC.